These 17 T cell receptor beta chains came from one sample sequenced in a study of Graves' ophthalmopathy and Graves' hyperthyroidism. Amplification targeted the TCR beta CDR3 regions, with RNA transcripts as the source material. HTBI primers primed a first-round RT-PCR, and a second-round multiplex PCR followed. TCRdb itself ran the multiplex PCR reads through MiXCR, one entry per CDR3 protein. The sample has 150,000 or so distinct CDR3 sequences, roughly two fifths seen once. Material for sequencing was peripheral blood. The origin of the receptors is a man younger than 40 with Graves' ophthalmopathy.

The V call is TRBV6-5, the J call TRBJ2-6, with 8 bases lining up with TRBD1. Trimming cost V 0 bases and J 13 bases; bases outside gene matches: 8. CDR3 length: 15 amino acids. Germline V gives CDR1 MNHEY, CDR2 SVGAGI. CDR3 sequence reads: CASSYSGTGGNVLTF. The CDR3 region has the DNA TGTGCCAGCAGTTACTCAGGCACAGGGGGAAATGTCCTGACTTTC.

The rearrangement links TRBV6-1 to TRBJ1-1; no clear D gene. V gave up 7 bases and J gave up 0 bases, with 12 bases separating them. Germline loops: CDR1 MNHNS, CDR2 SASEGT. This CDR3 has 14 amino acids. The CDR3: CASTILDVNTEAFF. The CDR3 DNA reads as TGTGCCAGCACAATACTAGATGTGAACACTGAAGCTTTCTTT.

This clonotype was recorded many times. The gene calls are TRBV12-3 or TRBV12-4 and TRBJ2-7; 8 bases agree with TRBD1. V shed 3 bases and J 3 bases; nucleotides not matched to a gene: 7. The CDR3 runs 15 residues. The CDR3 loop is CASSFRTGFRYEQYF. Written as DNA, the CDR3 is TGTGCCAGCAGTTTTCGGACAGGGTTCCGCTACGAGCAGTACTTC.

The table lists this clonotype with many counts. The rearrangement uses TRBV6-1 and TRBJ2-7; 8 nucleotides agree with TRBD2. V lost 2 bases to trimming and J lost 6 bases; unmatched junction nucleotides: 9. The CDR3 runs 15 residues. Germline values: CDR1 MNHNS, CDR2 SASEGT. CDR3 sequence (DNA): TGTGCCAGCAGTGAACCGGGACTAGAGGCCTCCGAGCAGTACTTC. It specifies CASSEPGLEASEQYF.

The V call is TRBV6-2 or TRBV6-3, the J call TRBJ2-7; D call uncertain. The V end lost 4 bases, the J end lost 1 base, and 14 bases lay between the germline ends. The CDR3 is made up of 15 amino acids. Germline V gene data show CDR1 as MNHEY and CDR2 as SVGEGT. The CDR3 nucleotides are TGTGCCAGCAGTTTTTCATCCTCAGGATCCTACGAGCAGTACTTC. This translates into CASSFSSSGSYEQYF.

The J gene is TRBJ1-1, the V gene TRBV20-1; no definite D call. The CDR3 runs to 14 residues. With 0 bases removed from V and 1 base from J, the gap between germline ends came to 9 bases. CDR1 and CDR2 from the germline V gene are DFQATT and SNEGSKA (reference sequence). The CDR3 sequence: CSAREQRWNTEAFF. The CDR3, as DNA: TGCAGTGCTAGAGAACAACGGTGGAACACTGAAGCTTTCTTT.

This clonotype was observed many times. CDR3 nucleotides: TGTGCCAGCTCACCGGGACAGGACTATGGCTACACCTTC. Its protein product is CASSPGQDYGYTF. V usage is TRBV18 and J usage is TRBJ1-2; TRBD1 agrees at 8 bases. The V gene end was trimmed by 3 bases and the J gene end by 3 bases; junction bases not matched to a gene: 0. Germline assignment: CDR1 KGHSH and CDR2 LQKENI. The CDR3 is made up of 13 amino acids.

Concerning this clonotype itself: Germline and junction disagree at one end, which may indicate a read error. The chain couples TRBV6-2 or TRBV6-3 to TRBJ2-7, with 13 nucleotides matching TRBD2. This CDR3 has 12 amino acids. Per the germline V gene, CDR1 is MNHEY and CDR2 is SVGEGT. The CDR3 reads CASSYGLAGEIF. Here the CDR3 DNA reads TGTGCCAGCAGTTACGGACTAGCGGGAGAAATCTTC.

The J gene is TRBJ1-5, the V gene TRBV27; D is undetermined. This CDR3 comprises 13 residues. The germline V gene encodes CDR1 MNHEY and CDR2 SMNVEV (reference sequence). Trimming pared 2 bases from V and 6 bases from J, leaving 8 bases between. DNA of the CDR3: TGTGCCAGCAGTTTAGACCATACTCAGCCCCAGCATTTT. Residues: CASSLDHTQPQHF.

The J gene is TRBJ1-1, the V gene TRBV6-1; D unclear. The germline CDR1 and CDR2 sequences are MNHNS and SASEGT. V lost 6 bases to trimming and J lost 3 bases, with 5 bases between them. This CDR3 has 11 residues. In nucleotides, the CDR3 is TGTGCCAGCAGACGGCACACTGAAGCTTTCTTT. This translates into CASRRHTEAFF.

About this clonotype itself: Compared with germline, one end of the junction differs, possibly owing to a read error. CDR3 coding DNA: TGTGCCAGCAGCCAACGGGCTTCCTTCGAGCAGTACTTC. Encoded protein: CASSQRASFEQYF. The chain links TRBV12-3 or TRBV12-4 to TRBJ2-7; D is unresolved. The CDR3 sequence is 13 residues long.

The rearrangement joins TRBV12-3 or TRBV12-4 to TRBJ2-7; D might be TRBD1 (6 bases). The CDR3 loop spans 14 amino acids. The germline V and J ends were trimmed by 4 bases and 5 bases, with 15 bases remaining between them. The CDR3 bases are TGTGCCAGCAGTTATCCGGGAAAGGGGGACGAGCAGTACTTC. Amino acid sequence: CASSYPGKGDEQYF.

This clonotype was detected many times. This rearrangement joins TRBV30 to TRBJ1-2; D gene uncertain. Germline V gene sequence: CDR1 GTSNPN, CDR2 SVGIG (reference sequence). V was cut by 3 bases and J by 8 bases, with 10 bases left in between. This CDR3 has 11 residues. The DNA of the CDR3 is TGTGCCTGGAGGACCGGGAGGGGCTACACCTTC. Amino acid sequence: CAWRTGRGYTF.

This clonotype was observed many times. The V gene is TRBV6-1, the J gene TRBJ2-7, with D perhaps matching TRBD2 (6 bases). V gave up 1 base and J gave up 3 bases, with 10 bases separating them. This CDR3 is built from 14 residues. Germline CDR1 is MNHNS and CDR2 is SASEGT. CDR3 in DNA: TGTGCCAGCAGTGAAGGGGGGGATTTCTACGAGCAGTACTTC. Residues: CASSEGGDFYEQYF.

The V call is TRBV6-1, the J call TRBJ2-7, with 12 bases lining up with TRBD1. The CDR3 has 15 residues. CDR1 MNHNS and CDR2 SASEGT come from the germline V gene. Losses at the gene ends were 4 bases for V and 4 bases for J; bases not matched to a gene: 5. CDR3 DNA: TGTGCCAGCAGTGCGCCGGGACAGGGGGCTTACGAGCAGTACTTC. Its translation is CASSAPGQGAYEQYF.

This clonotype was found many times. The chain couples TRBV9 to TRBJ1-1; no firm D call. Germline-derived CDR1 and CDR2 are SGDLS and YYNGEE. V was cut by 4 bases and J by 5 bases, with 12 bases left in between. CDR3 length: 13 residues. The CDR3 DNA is TGTGCCAGCAGCCTGGGCCCTCAAACTGAAGCTTTCTTT. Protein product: CASSLGPQTEAFF.

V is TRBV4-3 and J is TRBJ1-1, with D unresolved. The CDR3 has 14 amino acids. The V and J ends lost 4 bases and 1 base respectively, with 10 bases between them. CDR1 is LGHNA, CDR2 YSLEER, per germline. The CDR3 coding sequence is TGCGCCAGCAGCCGCTCATCTAAGAACACTGAAGCTTTCTTT. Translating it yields CASSRSSKNTEAFF.